This is a list of T cell receptor beta chains from one sample in a study of blood T cell repertoires in COVID-19. This table comes from immunoSEQ multiplex PCR, and its TCRdb copy is limited to in-frame clones, with some not included. This sample yields around 130,000 clones, of which 80% to 90% are seen a single time; 12% belongs to the top ten. The sequencing input was peripheral blood. All receptors come from a human donor in a cohort sampled during active COVID-19. Both conserved end residues are part of each CDR3.

v_call	j_call	cdr3_aa
TRBV5-1	TRBJ1-1	CASSSMTGGNTEAFF
TRBV7-9	TRBJ1-5	CASSAVGTGDQPQHF
TRBV25-1	TRBJ1-1	CASTASGTEAFF
TRBV11-2	TRBJ2-2	CASRGLEGGTGELFF
TRBV7-2	TRBJ1-2	CASSLMTGVGAGYTF
TRBV5-1	TRBJ2-3	CASSFFPTDTQYF
TRBV28	TRBJ2-7	CASRTGYEQYF
TRBV7-2	TRBJ1-2	CASSLEGTAYGYTF
TRBV28	TRBJ1-6	CASLGQHNSPLHF
TRBV4-1	TRBJ2-4	CASSQGPGGGAINIQYF
TRBV6-6	TRBJ2-7	CASSPGLAGGSPLEQYF
TRBV10-3	TRBJ2-7	CAIRDRGPPYEQYF
TRBV3-1/TRBV3-2	TRBJ2-6	CASSAGTSGGSGANVLTF
TRBV28	TRBJ1-1	CASSPEGDGFSTEAFF
TRBV11-3	TRBJ1-2	CASSLGGTAPNYGYTF
TRBV5-4	TRBJ2-5	CASRTGTQETQYF
TRBV19	TRBJ2-5	CASSWGEYETQYF
TRBV6-6	TRBJ2-1	CASAGQVISDEQFF
TRBV5-4	TRBJ2-2	CASSSGTGGIGELFF
TRBV19	TRBJ1-1	CASSAPTGMNTEAFF
TRBV2	TRBJ1-6	CASRQGAGNSPLHF
TRBV5-5	TRBJ1-2	CASIRQGTGVDGYTF
TRBV15	TRBJ2-2	CATSLGQGQTTGELFF
TRBV6-5	TRBJ1-2	CASTDLSKGAQGYTF
TRBV5-8	TRBJ2-1	CASSLQSLAFGVF